In its sample, the clone carrying this T cell receptor beta chain was seen many times. This sample is drawn from a study of T-cell memory formation after mild COVID-19. TCRdb fed the 5' RACE reads into MiXCR, producing one record per CDR3 protein. The table has 410,000 or so distinct CDR3 sequences, about 22% seen once. Trimming pared 4 bases from V and 1 base from J, leaving 14 bases between. Germline values: CDR1 SQVTM, CDR2 ANQGSEA. The CDR3 consists of 14 residues. The sample consisted of PBMCs or a T cell subset sorted from them (not recorded which). The chain joins TRBV29-1 to TRBJ2-7, with D perhaps being TRBD1 or TRBD2 (6 bases each). This receptor was obtained from an adult woman who had mild COVID-19 (a few samples of this study predate the infection). Cell type and time point are not known. CDR3 residues: CSVVGGTVSYEQYF. The DNA for the CDR3 is TGCAGCGTTGTAGGGGGGACGGTTTCCTACGAGCAGTACTTC.